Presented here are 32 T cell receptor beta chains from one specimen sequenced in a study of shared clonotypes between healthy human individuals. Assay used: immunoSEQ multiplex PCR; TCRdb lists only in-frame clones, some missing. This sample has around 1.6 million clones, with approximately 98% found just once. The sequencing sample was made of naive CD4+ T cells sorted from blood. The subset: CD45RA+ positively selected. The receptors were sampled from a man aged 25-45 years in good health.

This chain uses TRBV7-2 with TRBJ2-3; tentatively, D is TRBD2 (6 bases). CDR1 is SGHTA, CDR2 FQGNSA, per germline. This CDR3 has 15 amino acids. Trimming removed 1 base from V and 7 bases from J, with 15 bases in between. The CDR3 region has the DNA TGTGCCAGCAGCTTAGATCCACGGGAGATGAATACGCAGTATTTT. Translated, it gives CASSLDPREMNTQYF.

CDR3 sequence: CASSLPPGRRYTGELFF. In DNA form, the CDR3 reads TGCGCCAGCAGCTTGCCCCCGGGCCGGAGGTACACCGGGGAGCTGTTTTTT. The chain joins TRBV5-1 to TRBJ2-2; D possibly corresponds to TRBD2 (5 bases). The CDR3 sequence is 17 residues long. The germline V gene encodes CDR1 SGHRS and CDR2 YFSETQ. V shed 1 base and J shed 3 bases, with 16 bases lying between them.

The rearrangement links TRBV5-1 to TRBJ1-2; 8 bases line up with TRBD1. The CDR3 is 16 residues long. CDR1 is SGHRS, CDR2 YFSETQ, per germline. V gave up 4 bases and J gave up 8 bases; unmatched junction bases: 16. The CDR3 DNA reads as TGCGCCAGCAGCGTATCCGGGACAGGAGGTCTGGGAGGCTACACCTTC. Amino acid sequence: CASSVSGTGGLGGYTF.

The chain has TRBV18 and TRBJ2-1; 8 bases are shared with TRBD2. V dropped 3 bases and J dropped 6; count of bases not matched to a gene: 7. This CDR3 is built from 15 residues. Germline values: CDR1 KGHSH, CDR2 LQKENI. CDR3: CASSPLAGSSNEQFF. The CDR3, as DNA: TGTGCCAGCTCACCGTTAGCGGGATCGAGCAATGAGCAGTTCTTC.

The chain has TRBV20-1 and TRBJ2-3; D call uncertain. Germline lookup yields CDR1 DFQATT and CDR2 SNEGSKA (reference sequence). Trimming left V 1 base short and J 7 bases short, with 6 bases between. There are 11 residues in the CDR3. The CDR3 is CSARAVNTQYF. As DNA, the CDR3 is TGCAGTGCTAGAGCGGTGAATACGCAGTATTTT.

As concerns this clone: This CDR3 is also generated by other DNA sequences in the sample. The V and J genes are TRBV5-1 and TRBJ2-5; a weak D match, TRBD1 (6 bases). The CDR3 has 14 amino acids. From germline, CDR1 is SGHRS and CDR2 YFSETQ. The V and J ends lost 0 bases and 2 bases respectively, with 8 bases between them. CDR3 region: CASSLAGTQETQYF. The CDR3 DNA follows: TGCGCCAGCAGCTTGGCCGGGACACAAGAGACCCAGTACTTC.

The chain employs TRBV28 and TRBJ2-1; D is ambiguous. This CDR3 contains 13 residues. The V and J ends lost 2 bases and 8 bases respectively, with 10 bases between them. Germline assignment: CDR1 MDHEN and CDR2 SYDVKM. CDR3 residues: CASSLRKPDEQFF. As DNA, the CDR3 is TGTGCCAGCAGTTTAAGGAAGCCAGATGAGCAGTTCTTC.

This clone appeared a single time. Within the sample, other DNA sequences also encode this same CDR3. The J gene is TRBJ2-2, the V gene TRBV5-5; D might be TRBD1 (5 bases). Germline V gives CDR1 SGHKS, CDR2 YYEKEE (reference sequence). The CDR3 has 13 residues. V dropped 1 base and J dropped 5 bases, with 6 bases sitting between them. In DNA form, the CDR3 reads TGTGCCAGCAGCTTGCAGGGAACCGGGGAGCTGTTTTTT. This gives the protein CASSLQGTGELFF.

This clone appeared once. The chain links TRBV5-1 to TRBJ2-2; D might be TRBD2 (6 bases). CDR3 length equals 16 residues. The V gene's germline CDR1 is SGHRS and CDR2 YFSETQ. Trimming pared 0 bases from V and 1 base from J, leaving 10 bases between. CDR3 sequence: CASSLGVSGNTGELFF. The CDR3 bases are TGCGCCAGCAGCTTGGGAGTTAGCGGGAACACCGGGGAGCTGTTTTTT.

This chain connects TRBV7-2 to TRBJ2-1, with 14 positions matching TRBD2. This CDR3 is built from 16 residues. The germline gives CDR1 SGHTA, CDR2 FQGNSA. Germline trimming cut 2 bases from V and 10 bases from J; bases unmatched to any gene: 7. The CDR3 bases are TGTGCCAGCAGCTTACGGGGACTAGCGGGAGTTGGGGAGCAGTTCTTC. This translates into CASSLRGLAGVGEQFF.

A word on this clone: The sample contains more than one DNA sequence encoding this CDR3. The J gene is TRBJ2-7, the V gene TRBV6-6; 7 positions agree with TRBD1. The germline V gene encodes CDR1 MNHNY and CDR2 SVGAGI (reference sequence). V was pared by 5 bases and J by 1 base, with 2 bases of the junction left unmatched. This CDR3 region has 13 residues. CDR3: CASSRDRSYEQYF. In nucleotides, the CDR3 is TGTGCCAGCAGTAGGGACAGATCCTACGAGCAGTACTTC.

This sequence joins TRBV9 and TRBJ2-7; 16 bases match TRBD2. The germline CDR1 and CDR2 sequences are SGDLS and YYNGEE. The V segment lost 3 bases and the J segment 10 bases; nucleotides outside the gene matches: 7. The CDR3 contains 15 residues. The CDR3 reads CASSAPGTSGRVQYF. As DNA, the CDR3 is TGTGCCAGCAGCGCCCCCGGGACTAGCGGGAGGGTTCAGTACTTC.

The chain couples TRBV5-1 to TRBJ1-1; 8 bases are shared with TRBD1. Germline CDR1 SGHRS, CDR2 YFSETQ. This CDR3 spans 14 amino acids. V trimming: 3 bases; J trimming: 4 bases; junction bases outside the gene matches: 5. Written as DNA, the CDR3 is TGCGCCAGCAGCTCCGACAGGGGTGTCACTGAAGCTTTCTTT. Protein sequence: CASSSDRGVTEAFF.

CDR3 in amino acids: CASSQEGGLAVNDEQFF. CDR3 sequence (DNA): TGTGCCAGCAGCCAAGAGGGAGGACTAGCGGTTAATGATGAGCAGTTCTTC. The rearrangement links TRBV4-2 to TRBJ2-1, with 10 bases fitting TRBD2. CDR1 and CDR2 from the germline V gene are LGHNA and YNFKEQ. The CDR3 consists of 17 residues. J gave up 8 bases and V 0 bases, and 10 bases lay outside the gene matches.

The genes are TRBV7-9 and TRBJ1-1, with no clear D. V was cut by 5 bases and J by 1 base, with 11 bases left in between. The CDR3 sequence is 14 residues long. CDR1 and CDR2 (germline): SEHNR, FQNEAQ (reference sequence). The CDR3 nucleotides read TGTGCCAGCAGCCCAACGGGGAAGAACACTGAAGCTTTCTTT. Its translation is CASSPTGKNTEAFF.

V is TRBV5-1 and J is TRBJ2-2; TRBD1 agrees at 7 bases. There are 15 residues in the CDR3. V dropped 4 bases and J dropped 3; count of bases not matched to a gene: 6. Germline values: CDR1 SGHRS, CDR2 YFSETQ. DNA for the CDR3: TGCGCCAGCAGCGTTAGGACAGGAGACACCGGGGAGCTGTTTTTT. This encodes CASSVRTGDTGELFF.

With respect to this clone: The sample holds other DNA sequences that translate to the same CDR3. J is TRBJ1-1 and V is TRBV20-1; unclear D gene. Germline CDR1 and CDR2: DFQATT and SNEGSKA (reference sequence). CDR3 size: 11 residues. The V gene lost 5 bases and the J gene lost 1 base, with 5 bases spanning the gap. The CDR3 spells CSAGGNTEAFF. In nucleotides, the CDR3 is TGCAGTGCTGGAGGGAACACTGAAGCTTTCTTT.

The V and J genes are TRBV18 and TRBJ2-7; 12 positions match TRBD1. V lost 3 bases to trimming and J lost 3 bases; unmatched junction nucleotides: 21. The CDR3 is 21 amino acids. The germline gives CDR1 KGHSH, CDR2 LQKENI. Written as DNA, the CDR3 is TGTGCCAGCTCACCTAGGCGTAAGGGACAGGGGGCGATTCGGGAAGGCTACGAGCAGTACTTC. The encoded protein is CASSPRRKGQGAIREGYEQYF.

The DNA for the CDR3 is TGTGCCAGCAGCCCCTCGTCGACAGGGGGCGCGTTGAGTCAGCCCCAGCATTTT. This encodes CASSPSSTGGALSQPQHF. This sequence joins TRBV7-9 and TRBJ1-5, with 10 bases matching TRBD1. The CDR3 covers 18 residues. The ends lost 5 bases at V and 6 bases at J; junction bases unmatched: 16. Germline CDR1 and CDR2: SEHNR and FQNEAQ (reference sequence).

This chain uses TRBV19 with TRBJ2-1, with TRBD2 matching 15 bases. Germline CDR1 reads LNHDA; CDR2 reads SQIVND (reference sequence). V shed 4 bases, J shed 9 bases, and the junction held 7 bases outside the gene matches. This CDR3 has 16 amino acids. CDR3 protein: CASSTRTSGRATEQFF. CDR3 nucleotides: TGTGCCAGTAGTACCCGGACTAGCGGGAGGGCCACTGAGCAGTTCTTC.

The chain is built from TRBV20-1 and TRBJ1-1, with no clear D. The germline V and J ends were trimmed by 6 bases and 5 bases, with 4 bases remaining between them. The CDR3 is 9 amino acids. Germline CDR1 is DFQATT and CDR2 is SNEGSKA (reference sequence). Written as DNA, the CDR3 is TGCAGTGCAACGACTGAAGCTTTCTTT. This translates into CSATTEAFF.

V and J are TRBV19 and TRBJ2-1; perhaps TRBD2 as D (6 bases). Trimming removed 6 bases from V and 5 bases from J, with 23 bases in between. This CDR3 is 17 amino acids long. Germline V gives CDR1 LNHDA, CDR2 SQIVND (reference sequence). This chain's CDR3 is CASRGTALRYPNNEQFF. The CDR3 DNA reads TGTGCCAGTAGGGGGACTGCGCTCCGATATCCTAACAATGAGCAGTTCTTC.

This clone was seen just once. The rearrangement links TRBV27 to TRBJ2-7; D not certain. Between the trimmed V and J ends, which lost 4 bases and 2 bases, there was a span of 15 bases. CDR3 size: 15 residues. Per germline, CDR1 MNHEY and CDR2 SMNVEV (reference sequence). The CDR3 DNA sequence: TGTGCCAGCAGTTCCCCAGCAGGCCTTCCCTACGAGCAGTACTTC. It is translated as CASSSPAGLPYEQYF.

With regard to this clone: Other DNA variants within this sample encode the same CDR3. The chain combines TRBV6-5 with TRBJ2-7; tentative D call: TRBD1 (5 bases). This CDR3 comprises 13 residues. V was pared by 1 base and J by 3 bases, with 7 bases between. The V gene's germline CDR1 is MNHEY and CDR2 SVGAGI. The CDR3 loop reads CASSYLGDYEQYF. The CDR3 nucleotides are TGTGCCAGCAGTTACTTAGGGGACTACGAGCAGTACTTC.

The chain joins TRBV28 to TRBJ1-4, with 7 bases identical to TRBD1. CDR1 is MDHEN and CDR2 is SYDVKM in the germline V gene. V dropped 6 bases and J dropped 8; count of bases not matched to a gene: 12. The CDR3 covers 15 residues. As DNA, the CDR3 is TGTGCCAGCAGCTCAGGGGGGCCCCGCGGCGAAAAACTGTTTTTT. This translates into CASSSGGPRGEKLFF.

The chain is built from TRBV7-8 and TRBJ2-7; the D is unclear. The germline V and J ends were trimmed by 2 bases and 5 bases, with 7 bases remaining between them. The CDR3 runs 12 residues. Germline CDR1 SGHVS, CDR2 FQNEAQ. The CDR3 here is CASSLRLHEQYF. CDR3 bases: TGTGCCAGCAGCTTACGACTTCACGAGCAGTACTTC.

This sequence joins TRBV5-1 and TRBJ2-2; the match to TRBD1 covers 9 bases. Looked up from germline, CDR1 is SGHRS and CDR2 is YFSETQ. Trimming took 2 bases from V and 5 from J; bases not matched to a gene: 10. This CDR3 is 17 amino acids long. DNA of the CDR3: TGCGCCAGCAGCTTACAGGGGGCGACTACCTATACCGGGGAGCTGTTTTTT. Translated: CASSLQGATTYTGELFF.

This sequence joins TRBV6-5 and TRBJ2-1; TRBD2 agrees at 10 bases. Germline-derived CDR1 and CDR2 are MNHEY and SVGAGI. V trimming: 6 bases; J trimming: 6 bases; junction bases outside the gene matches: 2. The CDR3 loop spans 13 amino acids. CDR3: CASRRLAGNEQFF. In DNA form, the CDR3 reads TGTGCCAGCAGACGACTAGCGGGCAATGAGCAGTTCTTC.

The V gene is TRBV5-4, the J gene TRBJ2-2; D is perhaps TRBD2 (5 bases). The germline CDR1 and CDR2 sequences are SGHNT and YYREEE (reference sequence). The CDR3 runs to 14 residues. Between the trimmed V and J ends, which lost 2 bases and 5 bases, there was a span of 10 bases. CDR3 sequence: CASSFKSGTGELFF. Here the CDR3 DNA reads TGTGCCAGCAGCTTTAAAAGCGGAACCGGGGAGCTGTTTTTT.

The CDR3, as DNA: TGCAGGGTTTATAGCACAGATACGCAGTATTTT. It translates to CRVYSTDTQYF. The rearrangement joins TRBV20-1 to TRBJ2-3; D not certain. The CDR3 runs 11 residues. CDR1 and CDR2 (germline): DFQATT, SNEGSKA (reference sequence).

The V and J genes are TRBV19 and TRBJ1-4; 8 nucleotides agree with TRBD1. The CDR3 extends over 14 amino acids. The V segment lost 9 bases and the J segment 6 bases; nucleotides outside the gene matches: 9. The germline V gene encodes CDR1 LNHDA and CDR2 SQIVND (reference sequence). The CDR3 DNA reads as TGTGCCAGCAAGCCGCGGACAGGGTATGAAAAACTGTTTTTT. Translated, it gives CASKPRTGYEKLFF.

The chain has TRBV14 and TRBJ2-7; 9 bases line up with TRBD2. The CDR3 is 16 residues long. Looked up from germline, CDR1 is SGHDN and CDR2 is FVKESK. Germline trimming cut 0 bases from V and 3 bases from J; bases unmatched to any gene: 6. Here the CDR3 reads CASSQDLGGGDYEQYF. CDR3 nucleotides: TGTGCCAGCAGCCAAGATCTGGGCGGGGGGGACTACGAGCAGTACTTC.